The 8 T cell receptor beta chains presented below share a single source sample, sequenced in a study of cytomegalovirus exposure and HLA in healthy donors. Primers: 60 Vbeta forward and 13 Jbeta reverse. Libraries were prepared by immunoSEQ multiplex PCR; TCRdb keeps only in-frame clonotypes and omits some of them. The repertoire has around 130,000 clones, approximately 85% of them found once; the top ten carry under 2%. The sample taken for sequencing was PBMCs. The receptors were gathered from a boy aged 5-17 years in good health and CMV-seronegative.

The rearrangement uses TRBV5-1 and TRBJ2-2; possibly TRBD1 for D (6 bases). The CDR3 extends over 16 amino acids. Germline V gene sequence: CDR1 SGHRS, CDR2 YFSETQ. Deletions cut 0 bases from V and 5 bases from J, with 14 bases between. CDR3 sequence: CASSLERGGRTGELFF. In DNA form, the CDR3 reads TGCGCCAGCAGCTTGGAACGAGGGGGTCGGACCGGGGAGCTGTTTTTT.

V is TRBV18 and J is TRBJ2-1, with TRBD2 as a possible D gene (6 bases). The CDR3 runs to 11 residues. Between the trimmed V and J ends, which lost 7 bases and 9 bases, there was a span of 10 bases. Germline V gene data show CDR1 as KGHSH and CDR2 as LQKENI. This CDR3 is CASFEGGEQFF. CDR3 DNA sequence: TGTGCCAGCTTCGAGGGAGGTGAGCAGTTCTTC.

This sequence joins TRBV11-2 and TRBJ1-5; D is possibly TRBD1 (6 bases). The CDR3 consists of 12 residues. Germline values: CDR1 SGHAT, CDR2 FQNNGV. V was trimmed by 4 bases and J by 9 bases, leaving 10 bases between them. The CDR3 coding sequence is TGTGCCAGCAGCTCAGAGGGGGGGCCCCAGCATTTT. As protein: CASSSEGGPQHF. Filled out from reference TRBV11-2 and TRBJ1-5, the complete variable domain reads EAGVAQSPRYKIIEKRQSVAFWCNPISGHATLYWYQQILGQGPKLLIQFQNNGVVDDSQLPKDRFSAERLKGVDSTLKIQPAKLEDSAVYLCASSSEGGPQHFGDGTRLSIL.

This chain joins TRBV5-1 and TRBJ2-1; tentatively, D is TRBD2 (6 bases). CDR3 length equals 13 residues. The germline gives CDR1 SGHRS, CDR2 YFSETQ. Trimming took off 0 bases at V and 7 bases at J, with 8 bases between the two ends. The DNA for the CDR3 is TGCGCCAGCAGCTTGGGGGACTTAAATGAGCAGTTCTTC. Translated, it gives CASSLGDLNEQFF.

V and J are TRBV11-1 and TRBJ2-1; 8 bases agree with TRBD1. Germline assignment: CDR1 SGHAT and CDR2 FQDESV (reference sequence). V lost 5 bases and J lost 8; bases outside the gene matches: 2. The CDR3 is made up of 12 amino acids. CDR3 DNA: TGTGCCAGCAGCGACAGGGGAGATGAGCAGTTCTTC. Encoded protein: CASSDRGDEQFF.

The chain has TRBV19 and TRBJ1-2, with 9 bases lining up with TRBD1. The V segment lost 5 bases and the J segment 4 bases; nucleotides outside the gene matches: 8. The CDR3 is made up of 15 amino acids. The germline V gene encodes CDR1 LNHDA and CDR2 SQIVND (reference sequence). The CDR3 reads CASSDPGQGIYGYTF. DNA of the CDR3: TGTGCCAGTAGTGATCCGGGACAGGGTATCTATGGCTACACCTTC.

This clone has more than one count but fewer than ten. CDR3 DNA: TGCGCCAGCAGCCAAGTAGGGCAGGGCAATGAGCAGTTCTTC. It codes for CASSQVGQGNEQFF. V gene TRBV4-1 combines with J gene TRBJ2-1, with D possibly being TRBD1 (5 bases). CDR1 and CDR2 (germline): MGHRA, YSYEKL. The ends were cut back, 1 base at V and 6 bases at J, with 10 bases in the middle. The CDR3 sequence is 14 residues long.

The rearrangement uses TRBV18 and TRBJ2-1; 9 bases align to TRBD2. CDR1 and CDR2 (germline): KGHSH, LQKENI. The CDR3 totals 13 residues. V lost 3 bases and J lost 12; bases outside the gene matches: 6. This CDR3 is CASSPPSGGRQFF. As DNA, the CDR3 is TGTGCCAGCTCACCCCCAAGCGGGGGGCGGCAGTTCTTC.